The 14 T cell receptor beta chains given below trace back to one sample, sequenced in a study of tumor-infiltrating lymphocytes in primary liver carcinoma. Investigators took RNA and DNA out together from 20-30 mg of unsorted bulk tissue. Synthesis of TCR beta cDNA was carried out from approximately 0.55 ug total RNA with a constant-region primer. Researchers made the TCR beta libraries by running three nested multiplex PCR rounds with slightly modified ARM-PCR. TRBV1-TRBV30 forward primers paired with a C-beta reverse primer drove the first two PCR rounds, about 10 cycles each. TCRdb ran MiXCR on the multiplex PCR reads and lists one entry per CDR3 protein. This sample carries 95,000 to 100,000 distinct CDR3 sequences, approximately 70% of them seen once, and the ten largest clones take 9.5% to 15%. The sample comprised liver tumor tissue from sampling region 2. Subset denoted: tumor region T2, inferior pole. These receptors all stem from a woman aged 60-75 years with primary liver carcinoma and hepatitis B virus infection.

There are many counts of this clonotype. The V and J genes are TRBV29-1 and TRBJ2-7; D gene ambiguous. The CDR3 has 11 residues. Germline assignment: CDR1 SQVTM and CDR2 ANQGSEA. V lost 5 bases and J lost 3, with 8 bases in between. The CDR3 DNA reads TGCAGCGTTCAAAAGTACTACGAGCAGTACTTC. It yields the protein CSVQKYYEQYF.

At least ten counts were recorded for this clonotype. Its ends do not fully match the called genes, so a read error is possible. The V and J genes are TRBV4-1 and TRBJ1-4, with unresolved D. CDR3 length: 15 residues. CDR1 is MGHRA and CDR2 is YSYEKL in the germline V gene. Here the CDR3 reads CASSQRQATNGKLFF. The CDR3 region has the DNA TGCGCCAGCAGCCAACGCCAGGCAACTAATGGAAAACTGTTTTTT.

For this clonotype: One junction end disagrees with the germline gene, perhaps due to a read error. The chain combines TRBV11-3 with TRBJ2-1; 7 bases map to TRBD2. Per the germline V gene, CDR1 is SGHNT and CDR2 is YENEEA. The CDR3 consists of 17 residues. CDR3 sequence: CASSLGRWERGVDEKFF. Here the CDR3 DNA reads TGTGCCAGCAGCTTAGGTCGGTGGGAGCGGGGTGTCGATGAGAAGTTCTTC. Together with reference TRBV11-3 and TRBJ2-1, the CDR3 gives the full variable domain: EAGVVQSPRYKIIEKKQPVAFWCNPISGHNTLYWYLQNLGQGPELLIRYENEEAVDDSQLPKDRFSAERLKGVDSTLKIQPAELGDSAVYLCASSLGRWERGVDEKFFGPGTRLTVL.

The rearrangement joins TRBV12-3 or TRBV12-4 to TRBJ2-7, with D perhaps being TRBD1 or TRBD2 (6 bases each). The V end was cut by 6 bases, the J end by 2 bases, with 14 bases between. The CDR3 totals 14 residues. CDR3 loop: CASRGGHVPYEQYF. CDR3 bases: TGTGCCAGCAGGGGGGGCCACGTACCCTACGAGCAGTACTTC.

The chain joins TRBV28 to TRBJ1-3; D unresolved. Germline assignment: CDR1 MDHEN and CDR2 SYDVKM. V gave up 8 bases and J gave up 0 bases, with 14 bases separating them. The CDR3 has 15 residues. For the CDR3, the DNA is TGTGCCAGCGGTCTCTCTGAGAACTCTGGAAACACCATATATTTT. It yields the protein CASGLSENSGNTIYF. Drawing the rest from reference TRBV28 and TRBJ1-3, the complete variable domain is DVKVTQSSRYLVKRTGEKVFLECVQDMDHENMFWYRQDPGLGLRLIYFSYDVKMKEKGDIPEGYSVSREKKERFSLILESASTNQTSMYLCASGLSENSGNTIYFGEGSWLTVV.

The chain is built from TRBV7-8 and TRBJ2-7, with 7 bases aligning to TRBD2. Gene TRBJ2-1 matches the end of the DNA better, so the J call may be wrong. Germline lookup yields CDR1 SGHVS and CDR2 FQNEAQ. The length of the CDR3 is 18 residues. CDR3 DNA sequence: TGTGCCAGCAACTTGAGAGGACTCAGCGGGGAAAGCTCATACGAGCAGTTCTTC. Amino acid sequence: CASNLRGLSGESSYEQFF.

This rearrangement joins TRBV11-2 to TRBJ2-3; D possibly corresponds to TRBD2 (5 bases). The V gene's germline CDR1 is SGHAT and CDR2 FQNNGV. The CDR3 spans 15 residues. Trimming pared 5 bases from V and 1 base from J, leaving 13 bases between. Here the CDR3 DNA reads TGTGCCAGCAGCACACGGATTAGCGGCACAGATACGCAGTATTTT. This translates into CASSTRISGTDTQYF.

This clonotype was seen more than once but under ten times. Since a much larger clone is just one base distant, this may be a read error. This sequence joins TRBV12-3 or TRBV12-4 and TRBJ2-7; TRBD1 matches at 10 bases. There are 13 residues in the CDR3. The chain's CDR3 is CVSSRQGAYEQYF. CDR3 nucleotide sequence: TGTGTCAGCAGTCGACAGGGGGCTTACGAGCAGTACTTC.

In regard to this clonotype: The conserved final phenylalanine or tryptophan is absent from the CDR3, which likely points to a read error. Here the CDR3 reads CAGLRGTSYEQYL. CDR3 bases: TGTGCCGGCCTGAGAGGGACATCCTACGAGCAGTACTTA. The chain uses TRBV6-2 or TRBV6-3 and TRBJ2-7; TRBD1 is a possible D gene (6 bases). V lost 11 bases to trimming and J lost 1 base, with 15 bases between them. The CDR3 spans 13 residues. Per the germline V gene, CDR1 is MNHEY and CDR2 is SVGEGT.

Relative to its sample, this clonotype is medium-sized. The rearrangement uses TRBV5-1 and TRBJ2-1; TRBD2 matches 9 bases. Germline trimming cut 2 bases from V and 8 bases from J; bases unmatched to any gene: 5. The CDR3 sequence is 14 residues long. Germline CDR1 SGHRS, CDR2 YFSETQ. CDR3 coding DNA: TGCGCCAGCAGCTTTAGCGGGAGCCGGGATGAGCAGTTCTTC. Protein: CASSFSGSRDEQFF.

The chain employs TRBV16 and TRBJ2-2; D remains ambiguous. CDR1 and CDR2 (germline): KGHSY, FQNENV. V shed 3 bases and J shed 8 bases, with 13 bases lying between them. The CDR3 has 14 amino acids. This chain's CDR3 is CASSHLDESGELFF. Written as DNA, the CDR3 is TGTGCCAGCAGCCATCTCGATGAGTCGGGGGAGCTGTTTTTT.

Ten or more counts support this clonotype. The chain has TRBV5-6 and TRBJ1-3, with D possibly TRBD1 on 6 matching bases. CDR1 SGHDT and CDR2 YYEEEE come from the germline V gene. Trimming pared 7 bases from V and 0 bases from J, leaving 11 bases between. This CDR3 is built from 14 residues. The CDR3: CASRQVSSGNTIYF. The CDR3 DNA is TGTGCCAGCCGACAGGTCAGCTCTGGAAACACCATATATTTT.

At least ten counts were recorded for this clonotype. The chain employs TRBV12-3 or TRBV12-4 and TRBJ1-3; weak D call: TRBD1 (6 bases). CDR3 length equals 17 residues. V was cut by 5 bases and J by 0 bases, with 17 bases left in between. The CDR3 DNA reads as TGTGCCAGCAGTCCGAATCCACAGGGTTCCTCTGGAAACACCATATATTTT. Its translation: CASSPNPQGSSGNTIYF.

About this clonotype itself: At one boundary the junction diverges from the germline segment, which might be a read error. V and J are TRBV11-2 and TRBJ2-6; possibly TRBD1 for D (6 bases). CDR3 length: 14 amino acids. Germline V gene data show CDR1 as SGHAT and CDR2 as FQNNGV. CDR3 nucleotides: TGTGCCAGCATCTTAGAGCCAGGGGCCAATGTCCCGACTTTC. This codes for CASILEPGANVPTF.